These T cell receptor beta chains were read from a single sample in a study of CD8 T cells in Susac syndrome. TCRdb re-derived calls from the immunoSEQ multiplex PCR reads in MiXCR, one entry per CDR3 protein. The sample lists some 120,000 distinct CDR3 sequences, about 95% occurring once. The sequenced sample was CD4+ T cells from PBMCs. These receptors were collected from a human donor in good health. Each CDR3 is given with its conserved first and last residue. The order of the fields is clone size, J gene, V gene, D gene, CDR3 DNA, CDR3 protein. The D gene is left open where the match is weak. Only part of the rows carry a size: once, few, many, or a class if the clone is expanded.

>NA|TRBJ2-2|TRBV7-3|TRBD2
TGTGCCAGCAGCTCCCTTGGGACTAGCGGGAGGAGGCCCCCCGGGGAGCTGTTTTTT
CASSSLGTSGRRPPGELFF
>NA|TRBJ1-1|TRBV2|TRBD1
TGTGCCAGCAGTGGGGACAGGAACACTGAAGCTTTCTTT
CASSGDRNTEAFF
>NA|TRBJ2-7|TRBV2|NA
TGTGCCAGCAGTTCCTTGGCGAACGAGCAGTACTTC
CASSSLANEQYF
>once|TRBJ2-2|TRBV29-1|NA
TGCAGCGTTGGAACAACCGGGGAGCTGTTTTTT
CSVGTTGELFF
>NA|TRBJ2-3|TRBV5-1|TRBD1
TGCGCCAGCGGAACTGGGACAGACTTTAGCACAGATACGCAGTATTTT
CASGTGTDFSTDTQYF
>NA|TRBJ2-3|TRBV2|NA
TGTGCCAGCAGTGAACGGCTAGGTGGTACAGATACGCAGTATTTT
CASSERLGGTDTQYF
>NA|TRBJ2-1|TRBV2|NA
TGTGCCAGCAAGGCCTCCTACAATGAGCAGTTCTTC
CASKASYNEQFF
>NA|TRBJ2-5|TRBV29-1|NA
TGCAGCGTTGTCTCCAGGTTCACAGGCAGGAAATTAGAGACCCAGTACTTC
CSVVSRFTGRKLETQYF
>NA|TRBJ2-3|TRBV10-3|NA
TGTGCCATCACCATAGGGGAATCAGATACGCAGTATTTT
CAITIGESDTQYF
>NA|TRBJ2-5|TRBV29-1|NA
TGCAGCGTAACGGGCCTCACCTATCAAGAGACCCAGTACTTC
CSVTGLTYQETQYF
>NA|TRBJ2-2|TRBV3-1|NA
TGTGCCAGCAGCCCATCGGGCCACACCGGGGAGCTGTTTTTT
CASSPSGHTGELFF
>NA|TRBJ2-5|TRBV12-3/TRBV12-4|TRBD2
TGTGCCAGCAGTTTTAGTTGGAGCGGGGGCCTACAAGAGACCCAGTACTTC
CASSFSWSGGLQETQYF
>NA|TRBJ2-7|TRBV20-1|TRBD2
TGCAGTGCTGATCTAGCGGGAGCTGCCTACGAGCAGTACTTC
CSADLAGAAYEQYF
>NA|TRBJ1-5|TRBV19|NA
TGTGCCAGTAGTAGTCGGGTCAACCAGCCCCAGCATTTT
CASSSRVNQPQHF
>NA|TRBJ1-1|TRBV6-2/TRBV6-3|TRBD1
TGTGCCAGCAGCGAGGACAGGGACACTGAAGCTTTCTTT
CASSEDRDTEAFF
>NA|TRBJ1-1|TRBV12-3/TRBV12-4|TRBD1
TGTGCCAGCAGGGCCTGGGACAGGGAGAACACTGAAGCTTTCTTT
CASRAWDRENTEAFF
>NA|TRBJ1-5|TRBV27|TRBD1
TGTGCCAGCAGACCGGGACAGGGAAATCAGCCCCAGCATTTT
CASRPGQGNQPQHF
>NA|TRBJ1-3|TRBV6-5|NA
TGTGCCAGCAGTTACTCGATAGAGGGGAACGGAAACACCATATATTTT
CASSYSIEGNGNTIYF
>NA|TRBJ2-7|TRBV2|NA
TGTGCCAGCAGTGTGTCGTGGTCTAACGAGCAGTACTTC
CASSVSWSNEQYF
>NA|TRBJ1-2|TRBV28|NA
TGTGCCAGCCGGAGGGGAGGGGCCTATGGCTACACCTTC
CASRRGGAYGYTF
>NA|TRBJ2-3|TRBV9|TRBD2
TGTGCCAGCAGCGCCGAACTAGCGGGGTCTGAGGATACGCAGTATTTT
CASSAELAGSEDTQYF
>NA|TRBJ2-7|TRBV5-4|TRBD2
TGTGCCAGCAGCTCCGCTAGCGGGAGTTACGAGCAGTACTTC
CASSSASGSYEQYF
>NA|TRBJ2-3|TRBV6-6|NA
TGTGCCAGCACCTCCGGGACAGATACGCAGTATTTT
CASTSGTDTQYF
>NA|TRBJ1-1|TRBV2|NA
TGTGCCAGCAGTGAACATCCCCGAGAATTT
CASSEHPREF
>NA|TRBJ2-5|TRBV23-1|NA
TGCGCCAGCAGTCAATCTGAGGGGGGGGGTCGGGAGACCCAGTACTTC
CASSQSEGGGRETQYF
>NA|TRBJ1-1|TRBV7-3|TRBD1
TGTGCCAGCAGCTCGACGAGCACAGGGGGCGGAAAGAACACTGAAGCTTTCTTT
CASSSTSTGGGKNTEAFF
>NA|TRBJ2-5|TRBV20-1|NA
TGCAGTGCTACTCAAGCACAGGCGGTCGCAGGACCACAAGAGACCCAGTACTTC
CSATQAQAVAGPQETQYF
>NA|TRBJ2-7|TRBV5-6|NA
TGTGCCAGCAAAAGCGGAGAGGTGGAGCAGTACTTC
CASKSGEVEQYF
>NA|TRBJ1-5|TRBV24-1|NA
TGTGCCACCAGTGATCCGGTTCGAAGGAGCAATCAGCCCCAGCATTTT
CATSDPVRRSNQPQHF
>NA|TRBJ2-5|TRBV6-5|NA
TGTGCCAGCAGTTACGCGCAAGAGACCCAGTACTTC
CASSYAQETQYF
>NA|TRBJ2-4|TRBV20-1|NA
TGCAGTGCTAGCAGACCGGAGGCCAAAAACATTCAGTACTTC
CSASRPEAKNIQYF
>NA|TRBJ2-5|TRBV30|TRBD2
TGTGCCTGGACCCGGACTAGCTTGGAGACCCAGTACTTC
CAWTRTSLETQYF
>NA|TRBJ2-2|TRBV2|NA
TGTGCCAGCAGTGAATTCCCCGGGGAGCTGTTTTTT
CASSEFPGELFF
>NA|TRBJ1-2|TRBV12-3/TRBV12-4|NA
TGTGCCAGCAGCCTTACTGGCAGTTATAACTATGGCTACACCTTC
CASSLTGSYNYGYTF
>NA|TRBJ2-7|TRBV14|TRBD2
TGTGCCAGCAGCCAAGATCTGGCGGGAGGCGCCGAGCAGTACTTC
CASSQDLAGGAEQYF
>NA|TRBJ2-7|TRBV25-1|NA
TGTGCCATACGGGACCCCTACGAGCAGTACTTC
CAIRDPYEQYF
>once|TRBJ2-1|TRBV4-3|NA
TGCGCCAGCAGCCAAGATTGGCTAGGGGGAAGTGAGCAGTTCTTC
CASSQDWLGGSEQFF
>NA|TRBJ2-4|TRBV6-2/TRBV6-3|TRBD1
TGTGCCAGCAGTTACGCACTGGACAGGGGGCGCGAAAACATTCAGTACTTC
CASSYALDRGRENIQYF
>once|TRBJ1-5|TRBV5-6|TRBD1
TGTGCCAGCAGCTTGAAGCAGGGGGCGAACTATCAGCCCCAGCATTTT
CASSLKQGANYQPQHF
>NA|TRBJ2-3|TRBV5-6|NA
TGTGCCAGCAGCTTGGTTGGGCGGGGAACAGATACGCAGTATTTT
CASSLVGRGTDTQYF
>NA|TRBJ2-3|TRBV24-1|TRBD2
TGTGCCACCAGTGATCCGCTAGCGGGCGGGTCCACAGATACGCAGTATTTT
CATSDPLAGGSTDTQYF
>NA|TRBJ2-1|TRBV30|TRBD2
TGTGCCTGGGCCCGGACTAGCGTTGCCAGCGAGCAGTTCTTC
CAWARTSVASEQFF
>NA|TRBJ2-2|TRBV7-3|NA
TGTGCCAGCACCCGCTGGCAGGGGAACACCGGGGAGCTGTTTTTT
CASTRWQGNTGELFF
>NA|TRBJ2-7|TRBV3-1|NA
TGTGCCAGCAGCCTAGACACAGGGGAGCAGTACTTC
CASSLDTGEQYF
>NA|TRBJ2-5|TRBV7-2|TRBD2
TGTGCCAGCAGCTCGGGACTAGCGGGTCAAGAGACCCAGTACTTC
CASSSGLAGQETQYF
>NA|TRBJ2-7|TRBV18|NA
TGTGCCAGCTCACCATCGGACAAAAGGAGCACTTACGAGCAGTACTTC
CASSPSDKRSTYEQYF
>NA|TRBJ1-1|TRBV10-3|NA
TGTGCCATCAGTGGGACGGACACTGAAGCTTTCTTT
CAISGTDTEAFF
>few|TRBJ2-7|TRBV5-1|NA
TGCGCCAGCAGCTTGGAAAGCGGCGACTACGAGCAGTACTTC
CASSLESGDYEQYF
>NA|TRBJ1-1|TRBV20-1|NA
TGCAGTGCTAGGCCGAACACTGAAGCTTTCTTT
CSARPNTEAFF
>NA|TRBJ2-7|TRBV27|NA
TGTGCCAGCAGACTGAGCGGAGGACCCTACGAGCAGTACTTC
CASRLSGGPYEQYF
>NA|TRBJ2-7|TRBV25-1|TRBD2
TGTGCCAGCAGTCCCAGCGGGACTAGCGGCTACGAGCAGTACTTC
CASSPSGTSGYEQYF
>NA|TRBJ2-5|TRBV5-1|NA
TGCGCCAGCAGCTTTGGTTCAGCCCAAGAGACCCAGTACTTC
CASSFGSAQETQYF
>once|TRBJ2-2|TRBV18|TRBD1
TGTGCCAGCTCACCGGGACAGGGAGGCGGGGAGCTGTTTTTT
CASSPGQGGGELFF
>NA|TRBJ2-7|TRBV21-1|NA
TGTGCCAGAACCGGGACGTCGGGGCTCGAGCAGTACTTC
CARTGTSGLEQYF
>few|TRBJ2-2|TRBV29-1|TRBD2
TGCAGCGCCCGTCGGGGGGGACTGAACACCGGGGAGCTGTTTTTT
CSARRGGLNTGELFF
>once|TRBJ1-2|TRBV2|TRBD1
TGTGCCAGCAGCCGGGACAGGGGTGACTATGGCTACACCTTC
CASSRDRGDYGYTF
>NA|TRBJ2-7|TRBV2|TRBD2
TGTGCCAGCAGTGGGACTAGCTGGGCCTACGAGCAGTACTTC
CASSGTSWAYEQYF
>NA|TRBJ1-4|TRBV19|NA
TGTGCCAGTAGAATGGGGACGGAAGAAAAACTGTTTTTT
CASRMGTEEKLFF